These T cell receptor beta chains were read from a single sample in a study of glioma-infiltrating T cells. TCRdb redid the calling of the multiplex PCR reads with MiXCR, one entry per CDR3 protein. The sample yields around 180,000 distinct CDR3 sequences, approximately 40% seen once. Sequenced: glioma tissue, nonneoplastic brain tissue, or PBMCs (not recorded which). The origin of the receptors is a human donor with low-grade glioma or glioblastoma, undergoing nonglioma brain surgery, or in good health (not recorded which). The conserved cysteine and the conserved F or W are not part of the CDR3 here. Each record gives: CDR3 length, J gene, V gene, clone size, CDR3 protein. Only part of the rows carry a size: once, few, many, or a class if the clone is expanded.

>13|TRBJ2-3|TRBV19|once
PSSTRTRSADTQY
>12|TRBJ1-5|TRBV19|few
ATRNRYSNQPQH
>12|TRBJ2-5|TRBV7-8|many
ASSRLAGEETQY
>13|TRBJ2-1|TRBV14|.
ASSHTAWGGNEQF
>14|TRBJ2-1|TRBV20-1|.
SAAGLERVISNEQF
>11|TRBJ2-3|TRBV6-2/TRBV6-3|.
ASRVAGTDTQY
>12|TRBJ2-7|TRBV6-1|many
ASRYSRGHYEQY
>13|TRBJ1-5|TRBV7-8|many
ASSFYEGNNQPQH
>15|TRBJ2-7|TRBV4-1|.
ASSQALAGVSLREQY
>13|TRBJ2-3|TRBV7-2|many
ASSPFGQSTDTQY
>11|TRBJ1-2|TRBV7-8|few
ASSLGGGNGYT
>10|TRBJ2-4|TRBV2|few
ASSVAKNIQY
>11|TRBJ1-1|TRBV3-1|many
ASSERTVAEAF
>14|TRBJ2-7|TRBV28|many
ASSFFGQGRGLEQY
>10|TRBJ1-5|TRBV20-1|.
SAGTGNKPQH
>16|TRBJ1-3|TRBV3-1|.
ASSVGGWKTGSGNTIY
>13|TRBJ2-1|TRBV12-3/TRBV12-4|many
ASSRDWSSYNEQF
>13|TRBJ2-1|TRBV20-1|.
SASTLRSSYNEQF
>11|TRBJ1-2|TRBV6-1|.
ASSPGRSYGYT
>11|TRBJ1-1|TRBV6-6|many
ASSYISNTEAF
>13|TRBJ2-1|TRBV7-9|.
ASSDGQGAYNEQF
>12|TRBJ1-2|TRBV12-5|few
ASGSTTGKRGYT
>13|TRBJ1-4|TRBV5-1|.
ASSFGPATNEKLF
>12|TRBJ2-5|TRBV6-6|many
ASSYSTPWETQY
>13|TRBJ2-1|TRBV28|many
ASIPNPQGANEQF
>9|TRBJ2-1|TRBV4-1|many
ASTRGNEQF
>13|TRBJ2-7|TRBV27|many
ASSFRQKLTHEQY
>11|TRBJ2-7|TRBV7-8|many
ASSLGGGYEQY
>16|TRBJ2-1|TRBV28|many
ASSFAGEVMPAYNEQF
>13|TRBJ1-3|TRBV20-1|many
SASQTAGLGNTIY
>12|TRBJ1-2|TRBV7-9|few
ASSLVREPYGYT
>9|TRBJ1-1|TRBV5-4|once
PSRSRDEAF
>17|TRBJ2-6|TRBV6-5|.
ASSYFTAGSASGANVLT
>16|TRBJ2-1|TRBV7-3|.
ASSSYGSAGGGDSEQF
>13|TRBJ2-3|TRBV2|.
ASRMAPTSTDTQY
>13|TRBJ2-1|TRBV19|.
ASMKQDGSYNEQF
>11|TRBJ2-5|TRBV18|.
ASSRTEAETQY
>12|TRBJ2-5|TRBV30|.
AWRARGRGETQY
>14|TRBJ1-2|TRBV20-1|many
SATPGDWRRGHGYT
>7|TRBJ2-1|TRBV29-1|few
RSINEQF
>9|TRBJ2-3|TRBV14|many
ASQPTDTQY
>13|TRBJ2-3|TRBV10-1|many
ASSENWLAGDTQY
>13|TRBJ2-1|TRBV20-1|many
SANPHRTGYNEQF